This T cell receptor beta chain came from a study of blood T cell repertoires in COVID-19. The assay was immunoSEQ multiplex PCR, and TCRdb's table has in-frame clones only and misses some. The sample has some 200,000 clones; about 78% are singletons. Germline-derived CDR1 and CDR2 are LGHDT and YNNKEL (reference sequence). V was shortened by 1 base and J by 1 base, with 7 bases between the two germline ends. The CDR3 has 14 amino acids. Sequencing was performed on peripheral blood. The clonotype originates from a woman between 65 and 79 years old with acute or convalescent COVID-19. The V and J genes are TRBV3-1 (or the pseudogene TRBV3-2) and TRBJ1-1, with D uncertain. The CDR3: CASSQVTGNTEAFF. The CDR3 bases are TGTGCCAGCAGCCAAGTAACCGGGAACACTGAAGCTTTCTTT.